One and the same sample provided the 20 T cell receptor beta chains below, sequenced in a study of regulatory T cells in long-lasting Graves disease. Construction of the TCR beta libraries employed iRepertoire HTBI primers in conjunction with Arm-PCR of CDR3 regions. MiXCR, applied by TCRdb to the multiplex PCR reads, yields one record per CDR3 protein. The sample shows approximately 400,000 distinct CDR3 sequences, around 15% of them seen only once. The time point was: newly diagnosed GD, antithyroid drugs for less than 3 months. PBMC RNA was the source of the TCR library. This specimen was peripheral blood mononuclear cells (PBMCs), taken at new diagnosis, from a patient treated with antithyroid drugs. The source is a female donor with Graves disease.

Ten or more counts support this clonotype. This sequence joins TRBV5-6 and TRBJ2-7; 10 bases are a match to TRBD2. J gave up 4 bases and V 2 bases, and 6 bases lay outside the gene matches. Germline V gene sequence: CDR1 SGHDT, CDR2 YYEEEE. This CDR3 is built from 15 residues. In DNA form, the CDR3 reads TGTGCCAGCAGCTTCTCCGGGACTAGCGTGTACGAGCAGTACTTC. Encoded protein: CASSFSGTSVYEQYF. Combining the CDR3 with reference TRBV5-6 and TRBJ2-7 gives the whole variable domain DAGVTQSPTHLIKTRGQQVTLRCSPKSGHDTVSWYQQALGQGPQFIFQYYEEEERQRGNFPDRFSGHQFPNYSSELNVNALLLGDSALYLCASSFSGTSVYEQYFGPGTRLTVT.

This clonotype came up many times. The chain joins TRBV30 to TRBJ2-5, with D possibly being TRBD2 (5 bases). Germline CDR1 is GTSNPN and CDR2 is SVGIG (reference sequence). Trimming removed 0 bases at V and 3 bases at J, with 11 bases between. This CDR3 contains 14 residues. Here the CDR3 reads CAWSVYAGEETQYF. The CDR3 DNA follows: TGTGCCTGGAGTGTATACGCGGGTGAAGAGACCCAGTACTTC.

This clonotype has at least ten counts. The chain employs TRBV5-1 and TRBJ1-4; D gene ambiguous. The CDR3 extends over 15 amino acids. Trimming left V 2 bases short and J 4 bases short, with 12 bases between. Germline-derived CDR1 and CDR2 are SGHRS and YFSETQ. CDR3 sequence: CASSLARPSNEKLFF. As DNA, the CDR3 is TGCGCCAGCAGCTTAGCCCGGCCCAGTAATGAAAAACTGTTTTTT.

This clonotype was observed many times. The chain employs TRBV7-9 and TRBJ2-3; possibly TRBD2 for D (5 bases). Looked up from germline, CDR1 is SEHNR and CDR2 is FQNEAQ (reference sequence). The CDR3 covers 15 residues. V was cut by 2 bases and J by 2 bases, with 11 bases left in between. This CDR3 is CASSLILAPTDTQYF. The CDR3 coding sequence is TGTGCCAGCAGCTTAATTCTAGCACCCACAGATACGCAGTATTTT.

This clonotype was seen ten or more times. This rearrangement joins TRBV28 to TRBJ2-2, with 10 bases lining up with TRBD2. The germline V gene has CDR1 MDHEN and CDR2 SYDVKM. The CDR3 consists of 14 residues. J lost 4 bases, V lost 8 bases, and 4 bases had no gene match. The CDR3 DNA is TGTGCCAGCTTAGCGGGAGGTTCCACCGGGGAGCTGTTTTTT. Residues: CASLAGGSTGELFF.

This clonotype was seen ten or more times. The genes are TRBV3-1 and TRBJ1-1; 8 bases are a match to TRBD1. Germline CDR1 is LGHDT and CDR2 is YNNKEL (reference sequence). Trimming took 5 bases from V and 5 from J; bases not matched to a gene: 10. This CDR3 contains 15 residues. The CDR3 sequence: CASSASGGAGTEAFF. In nucleotides, the CDR3 is TGTGCCAGCAGCGCATCAGGGGGCGCGGGTACTGAAGCTTTCTTT.

In its sample, this clonotype was seen many times. The chain combines TRBV25-1 with TRBJ2-1; TRBD2 might be the D (5 bases). The CDR3 runs to 15 residues. Trimming left V 2 bases short and J 9 bases short, with 17 bases between. The germline V gene has CDR1 MGHDK and CDR2 SYGVNS. CDR3 sequence reads: CASSEQFPPRGEQFF. Here the CDR3 DNA reads TGTGCCAGCAGTGAACAGTTCCCTCCTCGGGGTGAGCAGTTCTTC.

The CDR3 DNA is TGTGCCAGCAAGAGGACTAGTTTCTACAATGAGCAGTTCTTC. It encodes CASKRTSFYNEQFF. V is TRBV7-2 and J is TRBJ2-1; 7 bases match TRBD2. J was trimmed by 3 bases and V by 7 bases; bases with no gene match: 6. The CDR3 totals 14 residues. CDR1 is SGHTA, CDR2 FQGNSA, per germline.

This clonotype was counted at least ten times. The chain couples TRBV24-1 to TRBJ1-5; D remains ambiguous. The CDR3 sequence is 14 residues long. Deletions cut 3 bases from V and 5 bases from J, with 10 bases between. Germline V gene lookup returns CDR1 KGHDR and CDR2 SFDVKD. CDR3 protein: CATSDQGPDQPQHF. The DNA for the CDR3 is TGTGCCACCAGTGATCAAGGACCCGATCAGCCCCAGCATTTT.

The rearrangement joins TRBV5-6 to TRBJ1-4; 7 bases match TRBD1. The germline gives CDR1 SGHDT, CDR2 YYEEEE. The CDR3 consists of 14 residues. Trimming removed 2 bases from V and 5 bases from J; junction bases left unmatched: 3. The CDR3 here is CASSFGTANEKLFF. In nucleotides, the CDR3 is TGTGCCAGCAGCTTTGGGACAGCAAATGAAAAACTGTTTTTT.

Regarding this clonotype: A much larger clone sits a single nucleotide away, making a read error possible. The chain links TRBV7-8 to TRBJ1-1; D unclear. CDR3 length: 13 amino acids. Germline assignment: CDR1 SGHVS and CDR2 FQNEAQ. CDR3 sequence reads: CASNLGAGAEAFF. Here the CDR3 DNA reads TGTGCCAGCAACTTAGGAGCGGGAGCTGAAGCTTTCTTT.

This clonotype came up many times. The chain employs TRBV4-3 and TRBJ1-2; D remains ambiguous. Trimming took off 0 bases at V and 6 bases at J, with 17 bases between the two ends. Germline CDR1 is LGHNA and CDR2 is YSLEER. The CDR3 extends over 16 amino acids. The CDR3 bases are TGCGCCAGCAGCCAAGAGTCGTCGTCATCCGCGGATGGCTACACCTTC. Its translation is CASSQESSSSADGYTF.

Of note for this clonotype: Given a much more abundant clone one base away, this may be a read error. This sequence joins TRBV7-6 and TRBJ2-2, with D possibly being TRBD1 (6 bases). The germline CDR1 and CDR2 sequences are SGHVS and FNYEAQ. Trimming cost V 5 bases and J 1 base, with 8 bases left between them. The CDR3 runs 14 residues. CDR3 protein: CASSGTLNTGELFF. CDR3 bases: TGTGCCAGCAGCGGGACATTGAACACCGGGGAGCTGTTTTTT.

This clonotype was counted at least ten times. The chain uses TRBV12-3 or TRBV12-4 and TRBJ2-3, with 10 positions matching TRBD2. This CDR3 spans 16 amino acids. The V gene end was trimmed by 5 bases and the J gene end by 0 bases; junction bases not matched to a gene: 5. CDR3 DNA: TGTGCCAGCAGTCCCCCGACTAGCGGGAGCACAGATACGCAGTATTTT. Its protein product is CASSPPTSGSTDTQYF.

This clonotype was picked up many times. The genes are TRBV29-1 and TRBJ2-1, with D uncertain. V was pared by 6 bases and J by 10 bases, with 16 bases between. CDR1 is SQVTM and CDR2 is ANQGSEA in the germline V gene. The CDR3 runs to 12 residues. The CDR3 DNA reads TGCAGCGTAGATTTGAGGACCACGGAGCAGTTCTTC. This codes for CSVDLRTTEQFF.

The chain couples TRBV20-1 to TRBJ2-3; D might be TRBD1 or TRBD2, each matching 6 bases. The J call may be in error: the DNA end matches TRBJ2-1 better. The CDR3 is 14 amino acids. CDR1 and CDR2 (germline): DFQATT, SNEGSKA (reference sequence). The CDR3 DNA is TGCAGTGCTAGAGGTAGCGGAGGGGGGAATGAGCAGTTCTTC. The encoded protein is CSARGSGGGNEQFF.

In its sample, this clonotype was seen a few times. The CDR3 is CATSTGATEAFF. CDR3 sequence (DNA): TGTGCCACCAGCACAGGGGCAACTGAAGCTTTCTTT. The rearrangement links TRBV15 to TRBJ1-1; TRBD1 might be the D (6 bases). This CDR3 spans 12 amino acids. Germline V gene data show CDR1 as LNHNV and CDR2 as YYDKDF (reference sequence). V was trimmed by 4 bases and J by 5 bases, leaving 8 bases between them.

This clonotype appeared a few times. The chain carries TRBV9 and TRBJ1-1; the D gene is possibly TRBD1 (5 bases). Looked up from germline, CDR1 is SGDLS and CDR2 is YYNGEE. This CDR3 comprises 16 residues. V was pared by 3 bases and J by 0 bases, with 15 bases between. The CDR3 spells CASSARTLELNTEAFF. CDR3 nucleotide sequence: TGTGCCAGCAGCGCCCGGACACTTGAACTGAACACTGAAGCTTTCTTT.

This clonotype has more than one count but fewer than ten. This chain connects TRBV29-1 to TRBJ2-2; no clear D. The ends were cut back, 0 bases at V and 5 bases at J, with 7 bases in the middle. This CDR3 is built from 13 residues. Germline loops: CDR1 SQVTM, CDR2 ANQGSEA. The chain's CDR3 is CSVEDWGTGELFF. The CDR3 bases are TGCAGCGTTGAAGATTGGGGAACCGGGGAGCTGTTTTTT.

This clonotype has only a few counts. This rearrangement joins TRBV20-1 to TRBJ2-5; the match to TRBD2 covers 7 bases. The CDR3 sequence is 14 residues long. J gave up 3 bases and V 4 bases, and 8 bases lay outside the gene matches. CDR1 is DFQATT, CDR2 SNEGSKA, per germline (reference sequence). CDR3 amino acids: CSAIGGGEEETQYF. As DNA, the CDR3 is TGCAGTGCTATCGGCGGGGGAGAGGAAGAGACCCAGTACTTC.